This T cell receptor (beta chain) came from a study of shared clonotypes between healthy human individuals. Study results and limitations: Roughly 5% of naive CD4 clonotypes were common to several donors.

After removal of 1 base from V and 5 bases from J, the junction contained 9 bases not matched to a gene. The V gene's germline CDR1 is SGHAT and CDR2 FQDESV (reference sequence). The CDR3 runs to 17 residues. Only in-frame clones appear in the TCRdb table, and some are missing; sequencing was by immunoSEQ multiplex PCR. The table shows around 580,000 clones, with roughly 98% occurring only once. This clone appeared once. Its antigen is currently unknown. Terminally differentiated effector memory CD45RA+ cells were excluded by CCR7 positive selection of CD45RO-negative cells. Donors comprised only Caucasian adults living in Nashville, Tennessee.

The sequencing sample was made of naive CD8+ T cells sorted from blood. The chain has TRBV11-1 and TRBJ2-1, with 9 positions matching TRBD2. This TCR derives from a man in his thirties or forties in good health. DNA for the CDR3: TGTGCCAGCAGCTTAGGGACTAGCGTATGTATTCACAATGAGCAGTTCTTC. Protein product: CASSLGTSVCIHNEQFF.